Below, one T cell receptor (beta chain) is given with its context. As yet, its antigen is unknown. This sample is part of a study of PD-L1 blockade in urothelial cancer. Study at large: It was at 3 weeks (second dose) and 6 weeks after treatment start that blood was analyzed. Median T cell yield per blood sample was 110,000 to 150,000 cells.

TCRdb's copy holds only in-frame clones and misses some; the assay was immunoSEQ multiplex PCR. The data hold more than 85,000 clones, with around 87% observed a single time. The time point is: pretreatment peripheral blood. General study results and limits: Durable-benefit patients expanded tumor-associated blood clones more at 3 weeks.

The specimen was PBMCs, collected around atezolizumab (anti-PD-L1) treatment. This TCR derives from a man in his 60s with urothelial cancer.

As DNA, the CDR3 is TGCGCCAGCAGCTTGGGGTCAGCGGGGGGCCGCTCCGGGGAGCTGTTTTTT. It yields the protein CASSLGSAGGRSGELFF. The J gene is TRBJ2-2, the V gene TRBV5-1; 9 bases map to TRBD2. CDR1 is SGHRS and CDR2 is YFSETQ in the germline V gene. Trimming cost V 0 bases and J 6 bases; bases outside gene matches: 9. The CDR3 sequence is 17 residues long.